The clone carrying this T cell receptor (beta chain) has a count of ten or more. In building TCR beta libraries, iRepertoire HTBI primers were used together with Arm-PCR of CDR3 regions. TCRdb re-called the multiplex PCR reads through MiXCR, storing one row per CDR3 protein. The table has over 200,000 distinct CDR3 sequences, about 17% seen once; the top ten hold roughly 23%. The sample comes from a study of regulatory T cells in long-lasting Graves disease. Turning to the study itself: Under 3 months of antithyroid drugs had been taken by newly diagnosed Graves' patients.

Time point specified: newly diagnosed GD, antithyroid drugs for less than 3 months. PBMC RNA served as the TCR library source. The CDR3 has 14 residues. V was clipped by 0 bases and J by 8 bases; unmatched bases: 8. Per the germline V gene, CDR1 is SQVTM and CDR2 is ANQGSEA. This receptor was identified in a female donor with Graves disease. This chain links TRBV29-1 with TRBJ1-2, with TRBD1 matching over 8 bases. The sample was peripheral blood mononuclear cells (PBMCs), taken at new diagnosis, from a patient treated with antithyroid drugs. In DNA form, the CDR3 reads TGCAGCGTTGAAGATCGCGACAGGGGTGACGGCTACACCTTC. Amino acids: CSVEDRDRGDGYTF.